This T cell receptor (beta chain) comes out of a study of metastatic and nonmetastatic thyroid tumors. Each patient went into thyroid surgery without having received any treatment. With MiXCR, TCRdb called clones anew from the PCR reads. Of 30,000 to 35,000 clones in the sample, over 15% were seen once. This clone has ten or more counts. The receptor was derived from a female donor with papillary thyroid cancer or a benign thyroid nodule (not recorded which). Some clones in this sample may be carry-over from other donors' samples. Material for sequencing was blood.

In DNA form, the CDR3 reads TGCGCCAGCAGCTTGGTGGTTGCCCCTGACAATGAGCAGTTCTTC. Translated, it gives CASSLVVAPDNEQFF. This sequence joins TRBV5-1 and TRBJ2-1; D is unclear. The CDR3 has 15 residues. Between the trimmed V and J ends, which lost 0 bases and 5 bases, there was a span of 12 bases. Germline CDR1 reads SGHRS; CDR2 reads YFSETQ.